This TCR beta chain was recovered during a study of control samples from healthy donors and cancer patients. Turning to this clone: Other DNA variants within this sample encode the same CDR3.

TCRdb's table, derived via immunoSEQ multiplex PCR, lists solely in-frame clones and lacks some. The repertoire consists of over 150,000 clones, with 90% to 95% occurring once and the leading ten covering around 1.3%. The V gene's germline CDR1 is SGHTA and CDR2 FQGNSA. This CDR3 region has 13 residues. After removal of 1 base from V and 5 bases from J, the junction contained 1 base not matched to a gene. The rearrangement links TRBV7-2 to TRBJ1-2; 7 nucleotides match TRBD1. Sequencing was performed on blood. This clonotype was sampled from a woman under 30 in good health. The CDR3 DNA sequence: TGTGCCAGCAGCTTAGGCAGGGGGTATGGCTACACCTTC. Protein product: CASSLGRGYGYTF.